This entry is about one TCR beta chain. The target antigen is unknown. The record originates from a study of T cell repertoires in urothelial bladder cancer. In the study overall: The roughly 12 resected lesions were three cT0, three cTa, three cT1 and three cT2 or greater. Study-level results: A single clone reached approximately 2% in benign versus up to 17% in carcinoma. Median T cells were 5,569 in carcinoma and approximately 25,000 in benign specimens. Benign specimens had a median approximately 12% infiltrating lymphocyte percentage.

Assay: immunoSEQ multiplex PCR; the TCRdb copy retains only in-frame clones and omits some. The sample includes about 9,000 clones, roughly 50% of them seen just once. The CDR3 consists of 19 residues. This receptor was taken from a human donor with urothelial carcinoma. This chain joins TRBV21-1 and TRBJ2-6; the table's D call, TRBD1, was not checked against the DNA. TRBV21-1 is described as a pseudogene. Sequencing was carried out using tumor-infiltrating cells from bladder cancer. The CDR3 reads CASSKRVTARISGANVLTF. The DNA for the CDR3 is TGTGCCAGCAGCAAACGTGTCACAGCCAGAATCTCTGGGGCCAACGTCCTGACTTTC.